This is a list of T cell receptor beta chains from one sample in a study of CD8 T cells in Susac syndrome. TCRdb used MiXCR to reprocess the immunoSEQ multiplex PCR reads, holding one entry per CDR3 protein. The repertoire holds 150,000 to 200,000 distinct CDR3 sequences, about 91% seen once, with around 0.087% in the top ten. What was sequenced was CD4+ T cells from PBMCs. Receptors were obtained from a human donor in good health. Both conserved end residues are trimmed from each CDR3. A D gene is named only where the DNA matches it firmly. Size is omitted from some rows. Given values are once, few, many or a class for expanded clones.

cdr3_aa | v_call | clone_size | d_call
ASSLQGPLF | TRBV12-3/TRBV12-4 | - | -
ASRERGGPYEQY | TRBV28 | - | TRBD2
ASSVGLEGGELF | TRBV9 | once | -
ASTPRGDGNTEAF | TRBV7-8 | - | -
ATSDPPGAGAYNEQF | TRBV24-1 | - | -
ASSQDGRTEAF | TRBV3-1 | few | -
ASSTTGSGETQY | TRBV19 | - | -
ASSEQGNYYGYT | TRBV7-9 | - | TRBD1
ATQQGIPYEQY | TRBV2 | - | -
ASSPGLTDTQY | TRBV7-2 | few | -
ASRYRGRESYEQY | TRBV19 | few | -
SVAGAFNYGYT | TRBV29-1 | - | -
ASSSGAYNSPLH | TRBV7-2 | - | -
ASSSIRRAGLNYGYT | TRBV11-2 | - | -
SASKGGPSDTQY | TRBV20-1 | - | -
SARGLAGAYTDTQY | TRBV20-1 | - | TRBD2
ASGGVWEETQY | TRBV9 | - | TRBD2
ASRVAVSSYEQY | TRBV28 | once | -
ASSPPALQETQY | TRBV18 | - | -
ASRWGGSTNTEAF | TRBV2 | - | -
ASSPTDTQETQY | TRBV18 | - | -
SARDPDGSNQPQH | TRBV20-1 | once | -
AWSVTQETQY | TRBV30 | - | -
ASSAPGQVSSGEQF | TRBV7-3 | - | TRBD1
ASSRTSTGLGETQY | TRBV6-1 | - | -
ASSLAPTANTGELF | TRBV5-1 | - | -
ASSDSTGGYNQPQH | TRBV3-1 | - | TRBD1
ASSSRRHDNSPLH | TRBV7-9 | - | -
ASSAGANEKLF | TRBV5-1 | - | -
ASSVSRGPYEQY | TRBV9 | - | -
ASSRGLAGVSPTDTQY | TRBV28 | - | TRBD2
ASSLLAGGGETQY | TRBV5-6 | once | TRBD2
ASSFGVWEQF | TRBV5-1 | once | -
ASSLRLAGANTGELF | TRBV5-1 | - | TRBD2
ASSPDTSGETQY | TRBV18 | - | TRBD2
ASKRDRLNEQF | TRBV19 | - | -
ASSPLSGEKLF | TRBV6-5 | - | -
ASSRSLAGGSYEQY | TRBV4-1 | - | TRBD2
ASGKSPGPYEQY | TRBV6-1 | - | -
SARGDSNTGELF | TRBV20-1 | - | -
ASSISGTSGDRTDTQY | TRBV5-1 | - | TRBD2
ASSQVAGALQNIQY | TRBV4-1 | - | TRBD2
ASSFTQDTYGYT | TRBV5-1 | - | -
AAQSPLHGDSPLH | TRBV10-3 | - | -
ASSYRAGLALDEQY | TRBV6-2/TRBV6-3 | - | TRBD2
SASRLAGGDRDTQY | TRBV20-1 | once | TRBD2